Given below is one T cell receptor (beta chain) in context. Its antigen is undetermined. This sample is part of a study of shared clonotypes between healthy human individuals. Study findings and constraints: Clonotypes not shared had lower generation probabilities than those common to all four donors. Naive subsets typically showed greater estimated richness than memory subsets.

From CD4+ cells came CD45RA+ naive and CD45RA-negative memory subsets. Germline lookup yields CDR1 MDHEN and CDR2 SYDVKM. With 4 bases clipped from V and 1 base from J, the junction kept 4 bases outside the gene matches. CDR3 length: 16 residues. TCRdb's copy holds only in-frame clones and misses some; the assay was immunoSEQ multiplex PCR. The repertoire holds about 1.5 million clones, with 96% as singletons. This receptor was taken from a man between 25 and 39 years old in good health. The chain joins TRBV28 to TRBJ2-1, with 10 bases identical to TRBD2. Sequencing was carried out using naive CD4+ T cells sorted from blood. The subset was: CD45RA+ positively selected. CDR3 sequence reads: CASSSLAGASYNEQFF. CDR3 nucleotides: TGTGCCAGCAGTTCCCTAGCGGGAGCGTCCTACAATGAGCAGTTCTTC.